This T cell receptor (beta chain) emerged from a study of blood T cell repertoires in COVID-19. Profiling relied on immunoSEQ multiplex PCR, and the TCRdb table lists in-frame clones only, not all of them. The top ten hold 8.5% to 12% of the sample, which has approximately 300,000 clones, approximately 90% seen once. This CDR3 contains 13 residues. Germline lookup yields CDR1 SNHLY and CDR2 FYNNEI. V lost 5 bases to trimming and J lost 4 bases, with 12 bases between them. The clonotype comes from a woman between 18 and 30 years old who had recovered from COVID-19. V and J are TRBV2 and TRBJ2-7; weak D call: TRBD1 (5 bases). The specimen sequenced was PBMCs or T cells enriched from blood (not recorded which). Written as DNA, the CDR3 is TGTGCCAGCAGTATGGACATTACTTACGAGCAGTACTTC. It is translated as CASSMDITYEQYF.